The 21 T cell receptor beta chains given below trace back to one sample, sequenced in a study of blood T cell repertoires in COVID-19. Profiling relied on immunoSEQ multiplex PCR, and the TCRdb table lists in-frame clones only, not all of them. This repertoire shows 100,000 or so clones, 70% to 90% found once; its top ten account for around 2%. Sequenced input: peripheral blood. All receptors come from a man between 45 and 60 years old with active COVID-19.

The chain is built from TRBV7-9 and TRBJ1-5; 11 nucleotides agree with TRBD1. The germline CDR1 and CDR2 sequences are SEHNR and FQNEAQ (reference sequence). The length of the CDR3 is 13 residues. The ends lost 8 bases at V and 5 bases at J; junction bases unmatched: 2. The CDR3 here is CASGTGGHQPQHF. The CDR3 DNA is TGTGCCAGCGGGACAGGGGGGCATCAGCCCCAGCATTTT.

This chain links TRBV19 with TRBJ1-2, with a possible D match to TRBD1 (6 bases). The CDR3 has 13 amino acids. Germline values: CDR1 LNHDA, CDR2 SQIVND (reference sequence). Trimming left V 4 bases short and J 3 bases short, with 9 bases between. DNA of the CDR3: TGTGCCAGTAGTAGGGCAGGGGACTATGGCTACACCTTC. Protein product: CASSRAGDYGYTF. The full variable domain, completed using reference TRBV19 and TRBJ1-2, is DGGITQSPKYLFRKEGQNVTLSCEQNLNHDAMYWYRQDPGQGLRLIYYSQIVNDFQKGDIAEGYSVSREKKESFPLTVTSAQKNPTAFYLCASSRAGDYGYTFGSGTRLTVV.

The CDR3: CASSEANSGGYEQYF. The CDR3 DNA reads as TGTGCCAGCAGTGAAGCAAATAGCGGGGGATACGAGCAGTACTTC. The V call is TRBV6-1, the J call TRBJ2-7; 9 bases agree with TRBD2. This CDR3 has 15 residues. CDR1 is MNHNS, CDR2 SASEGT, per germline. With V trimmed by 0 bases and J by 4 bases, 4 bases remained unmatched.

The count of this clone is one. This chain connects TRBV11-2 to TRBJ2-7; 7 bases map to TRBD2. CDR1 SGHAT and CDR2 FQNNGV come from the germline V gene. The CDR3 contains 14 residues. After removal of 5 bases from V and 8 bases from J, the junction contained 12 bases not matched to a gene. The CDR3 is CASSPGTKIDKQYF. CDR3 nucleotide sequence: TGTGCCAGCAGCCCGGGGACTAAGATCGACAAGCAGTACTTC.

This clone has just a few counts. Compared with germline, one end of the junction differs, possibly owing to a read error. The V gene is TRBV4-1, the J gene TRBJ1-6; D remains ambiguous. Germline V gene data show CDR1 as MGHRA and CDR2 as YSYEKL. CDR3 length: 16 amino acids. CDR3 region: CASSPRGGSDNSPLHF. In nucleotides, the CDR3 is TGCGCCAGCAGCCCCAGAGGAGGCTCCGATAATTCACCCCTCCACTTT.

The chain is built from TRBV7-2 and TRBJ2-5; no reliable D call. In germline, CDR1 is SGHTA, CDR2 FQGNSA. Trimming stripped 5 bases from V and 3 bases from J, with 10 bases between. The CDR3 contains 13 residues. The CDR3 region has the DNA TGTGCCAGCAGCGATTGGGCAGAAGAGACCCAGTACTTC. Translating gives CASSDWAEETQYF.

The chain couples TRBV5-1 to TRBJ2-5; a weak D match, TRBD1 (7 bases). V was trimmed by 0 bases and J by 5 bases, leaving 11 bases between them. Germline CDR1 is SGHRS and CDR2 is YFSETQ. This CDR3 is built from 14 residues. CDR3 amino acids: CASSLGTGGETQYF. CDR3 bases: TGCGCCAGCAGCTTGGGGACAGGAGGGGAGACCCAGTACTTC.

This chain connects TRBV5-3 to TRBJ2-7, with D maybe TRBD2 (5 bases). TRBV5-3 has ORF status, its function being uncertain. The V gene lost 5 bases and the J gene lost 2 bases, with 14 bases spanning the gap. The CDR3 is 14 residues long. CDR3 sequence (DNA): TGTGCCAGAAGTCCCATGAGGGCTCCCTACGAGCAGTACTTC. It specifies CARSPMRAPYEQYF.

The gene calls are TRBV5-1 and TRBJ2-7; TRBD1 might be the D (6 bases). There are 12 residues in the CDR3. V was shortened by 3 bases and J by 4 bases, with 8 bases between the two germline ends. Per the germline V gene, CDR1 is SGHRS and CDR2 is YFSETQ. The CDR3 spells CASSSQGYEQYF. In nucleotides, the CDR3 is TGCGCCAGCAGCTCACAGGGTTACGAGCAGTACTTC.

This chain connects TRBV5-1 to TRBJ2-7; D may be TRBD2 (5 bases). The CDR3 loop spans 15 amino acids. Trimming removed 3 bases at V and 0 bases at J, with 13 bases between. Germline-derived CDR1 and CDR2 are SGHRS and YFSETQ. The CDR3 region has the DNA TGCGCCAGCAGCTCGAGTGGGGAGAGCTCCTACGAGCAGTACTTC. Translating it yields CASSSSGESSYEQYF.

The chain has TRBV11-2 and TRBJ1-3; 8 nucleotides agree with TRBD1. The CDR3 has 15 residues. Germline values: CDR1 SGHAT, CDR2 FQNNGV. Losses at the gene ends were 5 bases for V and 3 bases for J; bases not matched to a gene: 6. CDR3 nucleotide sequence: TGTGCCAGCAGCATACCCAGGGGGCTTGGAAACACCATATATTTT. Amino acid sequence: CASSIPRGLGNTIYF.

The rearrangement links TRBV29-1 to TRBJ2-2; maybe TRBD1 (5 bases). The V and J ends lost 7 bases and 6 bases respectively, with 12 bases between them. The CDR3 totals 12 residues. Germline CDR1 and CDR2: SQVTM and ANQGSEA. Written as DNA, the CDR3 is TGCAGCGCCCAGGGATTATCCGGGGAGCTGTTTTTT. As protein: CSAQGLSGELFF.

The chain couples TRBV11-2 to TRBJ2-3; a possible D gene is TRBD2 (6 bases). The CDR3 sequence is 15 residues long. Germline CDR1 and CDR2: SGHAT and FQNNGV. Trimming shortened V by 5 bases and J by 2 bases, and 14 bases separated the two germline ends. CDR3 protein: CASSPTGVPTDTQYF. The CDR3 DNA reads TGTGCCAGCAGCCCCACGGGGGTCCCCACAGATACGCAGTATTTT.

This chain links TRBV2 with TRBJ1-6, with D possibly TRBD1 on 5 matching bases. Between the trimmed V and J ends, which lost 2 bases and 6 bases, there was a span of 11 bases. The CDR3 has 15 amino acids. Germline values: CDR1 SNHLY, CDR2 FYNNEI. The DNA of the CDR3 is TGTGCCAGCAGTGAAAGGGGCACCGTTAATTCACCCCTCCACTTT. Its protein product is CASSERGTVNSPLHF.

The CDR3 region has the DNA TGTGCCAGCGCTAGACAGGGATTTGGTGAAGCTTTCTTT. Protein product: CASARQGFGEAFF. The V call is TRBV7-2, the J call TRBJ1-1, with 7 bases identical to TRBD1. CDR3 length equals 13 residues. With 8 bases clipped from V and 7 bases from J, the junction kept 10 bases outside the gene matches. Looked up from germline, CDR1 is SGHTA and CDR2 is FQGNSA.

This rearrangement joins TRBV19 to TRBJ2-5, with TRBD2 matching over 9 bases. After removal of 6 bases from V and 4 bases from J, the junction contained 9 bases not matched to a gene. This CDR3 spans 15 amino acids. Germline CDR1 and CDR2: LNHDA and SQIVND (reference sequence). CDR3: CASRTGGGEAETQYF. In DNA, the CDR3 is TGTGCCAGTAGGACCGGCGGGGGGGAGGCAGAGACCCAGTACTTC. Drawing the rest from reference TRBV19 and TRBJ2-5, the complete variable domain is DGGITQSPKYLFRKEGQNVTLSCEQNLNHDAMYWYRQDPGQGLRLIYYSQIVNDFQKGDIAEGYSVSREKKESFPLTVTSAQKNPTAFYLCASRTGGGEAETQYFGPGTRLLVL.

V and J are TRBV15 and TRBJ2-7, with D perhaps matching TRBD1 (5 bases). Germline assignment: CDR1 LNHNV and CDR2 YYDKDF (reference sequence). The ends were cut back, 0 bases at V and 1 base at J, with 10 bases in the middle. This CDR3 region has 15 residues. The CDR3 nucleotides read TGTGCCACCAGCAGAGATACAGGAATTTCCTACGAGCAGTACTTC. This translates into CATSRDTGISYEQYF. The full variable domain, rest sourced from reference TRBV15 and TRBJ2-7, is DAMVIQNPRYQVTQFGKPVTLSCSQTLNHNVMYWYQQKSSQAPKLLFHYYDKDFNNEADTPDNFQSRRPNTSFCFLDIRSPGLGDTAMYLCATSRDTGISYEQYFGPGTRLTVT.

J is TRBJ2-1 and V is TRBV7-8, with D tentatively TRBD2 (5 bases). Trimming removed 5 bases from V and 11 bases from J, with 22 bases in between. Germline loops: CDR1 SGHVS, CDR2 FQNEAQ. This CDR3 contains 15 residues. The CDR3 spells CASSQPRAPGNKQFF. In DNA, the CDR3 is TGTGCCAGCAGCCAACCACGTGCGCCGGGGAATAAGCAGTTCTTC.

The rearrangement uses TRBV19 and TRBJ1-1, with 11 bases matching TRBD1. There are 16 residues in the CDR3. Germline V CDR1 and CDR2: LNHDA, SQIVND (reference sequence). V was pared by 3 bases and J by 0 bases, with 3 bases of the junction left unmatched. Here the CDR3 reads CASSIGDRGMNTEAFF. CDR3 nucleotide sequence: TGTGCCAGTAGTATCGGGGACAGGGGGATGAACACTGAAGCTTTCTTT.

The chain couples TRBV5-6 to TRBJ1-1, with a possible D match to TRBD1 (6 bases). Germline V gene data show CDR1 as SGHDT and CDR2 as YYEEEE. The CDR3 has 12 amino acids. Deletions cut 0 bases from V and 10 bases from J, with 10 bases between. Here the CDR3 reads CASSLVGARAFF. In DNA, the CDR3 is TGTGCCAGCAGCTTGGTGGGGGCGCGAGCTTTCTTT.

The chain uses TRBV14 and TRBJ1-2, with 7 bases that match TRBD1. The CDR3 is 15 residues long. The germline gives CDR1 SGHDN, CDR2 FVKESK. V lost 0 bases to trimming and J lost 8 bases; unmatched junction nucleotides: 9. The CDR3 DNA reads as TGTGCCAGCAGCCAAGAAAGGGACAGCACTTTAGGCTACACCTTC. This gives the protein CASSQERDSTLGYTF.